One and the same sample provided the 16 T cell receptor beta chains below, sequenced in a study of graft-versus-host responses after intestinal transplantation. Their antigens remain unidentified. Repertoires were generated with immunoSEQ multiplex PCR, while TCRdb's copy carries only in-frame clones and drops some. The sample has 75,000 to 95,000 clones; around 90% are singletons. The material sequenced was unstimulated CD4+ T cells sorted from spleen or lymph node cells, taken before transplant. The receptor source for this set is a human donor who was the organ donor for an intestinal transplant.

This chain uses TRBV9 with TRBJ2-1, with TRBD2 matching 13 bases. Per the germline V gene, CDR1 is SGDLS and CDR2 is YYNGEE. The CDR3 runs to 17 residues. The J segment lost 10 bases and the V segment lost 4 bases, leaving 14 bases of the junction unmatched. CDR3 DNA: TGTGCCAGCAGCCCGAGAGGACTAGCGGGAGTGTGGGACGAGCAGTTCTTC. It is translated as CASSPRGLAGVWDEQFF.

V is TRBV5-1 and J is TRBJ2-5; TRBD2 matches at 7 bases. J lost 5 bases, V lost 3 bases, and 13 bases had no gene match. The CDR3 covers 16 residues. CDR1 and CDR2 from the germline V gene are SGHRS and YFSETQ. The CDR3 DNA sequence: TGCGCCAGCAGCTCCGGCGGGGGTGCGGGAGAGGAGACCCAGTACTTC. This codes for CASSSGGGAGEETQYF.

This clone was counted once. This chain joins TRBV18 and TRBJ1-5, with TRBD1 as a possible D gene (6 bases). This CDR3 contains 15 residues. Per germline, CDR1 KGHSH and CDR2 LQKENI. The V end lost 1 base, the J end lost 5 bases, and 12 bases lay between the germline ends. The CDR3, as DNA: TGTGCCAGCTCACCACAGGGGCAGGGGTATCAGCCCCAGCATTTT. It specifies CASSPQGQGYQPQHF.

The J gene is TRBJ2-1, the V gene TRBV7-3; D uncertain. This CDR3 has 16 residues. CDR1 SGHTA and CDR2 FQGTGA come from the germline V gene. Trimming took off 2 bases at V and 3 bases at J, with 14 bases between the two ends. CDR3 in DNA: TGTGCCAGCAGCTTATTAGGCGGAACGAACTACAATGAGCAGTTCTTC. Translating it yields CASSLLGGTNYNEQFF.

The chain combines TRBV7-9 with TRBJ2-3; 8 bases fit TRBD2. Germline values: CDR1 SEHNR, CDR2 FQNEAQ (reference sequence). Germline trimming cut 4 bases from V and 5 bases from J; bases unmatched to any gene: 8. The CDR3 sequence is 15 residues long. CDR3 in DNA: TGTGCCAGCAGCTCTCCGGGACTAGGGGGAGATACGCAGTATTTT. It yields the protein CASSSPGLGGDTQYF.

The V and J genes are TRBV11-3 and TRBJ2-7; possibly TRBD2 for D (6 bases). With 5 bases removed from V and 3 bases from J, the gap between germline ends came to 20 bases. The CDR3 length is 16 residues. CDR1 is SGHNT, CDR2 YENEEA, per germline. CDR3 nucleotides: TGTGCCAGCAGCAGTGAGAACCGGGACTTAAACTACGAGCAGTACTTC. Its translation is CASSSENRDLNYEQYF.

J is TRBJ1-5 and V is TRBV6-4; D ambiguous. This CDR3 is built from 18 residues. V was shortened by 1 base and J by 0 bases, with 16 bases between the two germline ends. Germline CDR1 MRHNA, CDR2 SNTAGT. The CDR3 sequence is CASSDWRVPHYSNQPQHF. The CDR3, as DNA: TGTGCCAGCAGTGACTGGAGGGTGCCCCATTATAGCAATCAGCCCCAGCATTTT.

This chain joins TRBV5-1 and TRBJ1-2; D is uncertain. The ends were cut back, 4 bases at V and 12 bases at J, with 13 bases in the middle. The CDR3 is 11 residues long. CDR1 and CDR2 from the germline V gene are SGHRS and YFSETQ. CDR3 in DNA: TGCGCCAGCAGCACGACACCTGGTGACACCTTC. Protein sequence: CASSTTPGDTF.

The chain joins TRBV6-5 to TRBJ1-1; perhaps TRBD1 as D (6 bases). The ends were cut back, 7 bases at V and 3 bases at J, with 9 bases in the middle. Germline V gives CDR1 MNHEY, CDR2 SVGAGI. The CDR3 sequence is 12 residues long. The CDR3 here is CASNTGYTEAFF. The CDR3 DNA reads as TGTGCCAGCAATACAGGGTACACTGAAGCTTTCTTT.

The chain employs TRBV10-1 and TRBJ2-5; 7 bases map to TRBD1. Germline V CDR1 and CDR2: WNHNN, SYGVQD (reference sequence). CDR3 length equals 16 residues. Unmatched junction bases numbered 15, after V lost 6 bases and J lost 5 bases. CDR3 residues: CASSPSPQGVWETQYF. For the CDR3, the DNA is TGCGCCAGCAGCCCAAGCCCTCAGGGGGTGTGGGAGACCCAGTACTTC.

The chain joins TRBV30 to TRBJ1-2, with 10 bases lining up with TRBD1. V dropped 4 bases and J dropped 8; count of bases not matched to a gene: 7. The CDR3 is 13 residues long. From germline, CDR1 is GTSNPN and CDR2 SVGIG (reference sequence). CDR3 sequence reads: CAWNRGQGSGYTF. The CDR3 DNA reads as TGTGCCTGGAACAGGGGACAGGGGAGCGGCTACACCTTC.

The sample holds a few counts of this clone. The CDR3 protein is CASSLLGQGEKLFF. The CDR3 DNA is TGTGCCAGCAGTTTATTGGGACAGGGTGAAAAACTGTTTTTT. V and J are TRBV27 and TRBJ1-4; 9 bases are shared with TRBD1. The CDR3 contains 14 residues. Trimming cost V 1 base and J 7 bases; bases outside gene matches: 1. Germline V gene sequence: CDR1 MNHEY, CDR2 SMNVEV (reference sequence).

The table lists this clone with a few counts. This chain uses TRBV27 with TRBJ1-2, with a weak D call TRBD1 (6 bases). CDR1 is MNHEY and CDR2 is SMNVEV in the germline V gene (reference sequence). Trimming took 8 bases from V and 6 from J, leaving 25 bases between them. CDR3 size: 16 residues. The CDR3, as DNA: TGTGCCAGCGGAAACCTATTCGCAGACAGGACCAATGGCTACACCTTC. Its protein is CASGNLFADRTNGYTF.

The V gene is TRBV10-3, the J gene TRBJ2-2, with a weak D call TRBD2 (5 bases). Germline CDR1 ENHRY, CDR2 SYGVKD. CDR3 length equals 14 residues. V was clipped by 4 bases and J by 8 bases, with 14 bases between them. CDR3 sequence (DNA): TGTGCCATCAGTGGGCGACTACCAGCAGGGGAGCTGTTTTTT. Its translation: CAISGRLPAGELFF.

The genes are TRBV2 and TRBJ1-1; D perhaps matches TRBD1 (6 bases). This CDR3 is built from 14 residues. With 6 bases removed from V and 1 base from J, the gap between germline ends came to 12 bases. Germline CDR1 is SNHLY and CDR2 is FYNNEI. Here the CDR3 DNA reads TGTGCCAGCAGGCAGGACAGCCCGAACACTGAAGCTTTCTTT. It encodes CASRQDSPNTEAFF.

The CDR3 spells CASSHQGRSPLHF. The CDR3, as DNA: TGTGCCAGCAGCCATCAGGGAAGGTCACCCCTCCACTTT. The chain uses TRBV5-6 and TRBJ1-6; TRBD1 might be the D (5 bases). Germline values: CDR1 SGHDT, CDR2 YYEEEE. The ends were cut back, 4 bases at V and 10 bases at J, with 12 bases in the middle. CDR3 length equals 13 residues. Drawing the rest from reference TRBV5-6 and TRBJ1-6, the complete variable domain is DAGVTQSPTHLIKTRGQQVTLRCSPKSGHDTVSWYQQALGQGPQFIFQYYEEEERQRGNFPDRFSGHQFPNYSSELNVNALLLGDSALYLCASSHQGRSPLHFGNGTRLTVT.